The 9 T cell receptor beta chains in this list originate from one sample, sequenced in a study of cytotoxic CD8 clonotypes in ibrutinib-treated CLL. Here immunoSEQ multiplex PCR was the method, and the copy in TCRdb shows in-frame clones only, minus some. The table has about 76,000 clones, 70% to 90% seen once; the top ten hold roughly 35%. Sequenced material: PBMCs, taken after 24 months of ibrutinib treatment. These receptors came from a human donor with chronic lymphocytic leukemia.

The J gene is TRBJ2-3, the V gene TRBV29-1; possibly TRBD1 or TRBD2 for D (5 bases each). There are 13 residues in the CDR3. The germline gives CDR1 SQVTM, CDR2 ANQGSEA. The V end lost 3 bases, the J end lost 4 bases, and 11 bases lay between the germline ends. This CDR3 reads CSVDPRGSDTQYF. CDR3 nucleotide sequence: TGCAGCGTTGACCCCCGGGGCTCAGATACGCAGTATTTT.

This clone showed up just once. The chain recombines TRBV7-3 with TRBJ2-2, with 10 bases that match TRBD1. The CDR3 is 17 amino acids. V shed 3 bases and J 7 bases; nucleotides not matched to a gene: 11. Germline-derived CDR1 and CDR2 are SGHTA and FQGTGA. The CDR3 protein is CASSLRSGQGGVGELFF. The CDR3 DNA reads as TGTGCCAGCAGCTTGAGGAGTGGACAGGGGGGCGTCGGGGAGCTGTTTTTT.

This chain links TRBV6-6 with TRBJ1-1; D not resolved. This CDR3 spans 12 amino acids. Germline V lookup: CDR1 MNHNY, CDR2 SVGAGI (reference sequence). V gave up 0 bases and J gave up 5 bases, with 4 bases separating them. The CDR3 nucleotides are TGTGCCAGCAGTTACTCAAAGACTGAAGCTTTCTTT. Amino acid sequence: CASSYSKTEAFF.

The table lists this clone with a few counts. This chain joins TRBV7-9 and TRBJ2-1, with 7 bases that match TRBD2. J lost 6 bases, V lost 5 bases, and 7 bases had no gene match. The germline V gene has CDR1 SEHNR and CDR2 FQNEAQ (reference sequence). This CDR3 comprises 14 residues. CDR3 bases: TGTGCCAGCAGCCCTAGCGGCTGGCTCAATGAGCAGTTCTTC. Amino acids: CASSPSGWLNEQFF. The entire variable domain, with the rest obtained from reference TRBV7-9 and TRBJ2-1, is as follows: DTGVSQNPRHKITKRGQNVTFRCDPISEHNRLYWYRQTLGQGPEFLTYFQNEAQLEKSRLLSDRFSAERPKGSFSTLEIQRTEQGDSAMYLCASSPSGWLNEQFFGPGTRLTVL.

The rearrangement joins TRBV7-9 to TRBJ2-2; 7 bases map to TRBD1. V shed 5 bases, J shed 1 base, and the junction held 10 bases outside the gene matches. Germline values: CDR1 SEHNR, CDR2 FQNEAQ (reference sequence). This CDR3 is built from 17 residues. For the CDR3, the DNA is TGTGCCAGCAGCCCACGGTACAGGGGCAGGAACACCGGGGAGCTGTTTTTT. This encodes CASSPRYRGRNTGELFF.

The V call is TRBV5-1, the J call TRBJ1-1; the match to TRBD1 covers 7 bases. V lost 2 bases to trimming and J lost 0 bases; unmatched junction nucleotides: 7. This CDR3 spans 16 amino acids. Germline CDR1 reads SGHRS; CDR2 reads YFSETQ. The CDR3 region is CASSFTPGQMNTEAFF. DNA of the CDR3: TGCGCCAGCAGCTTTACCCCGGGACAGATGAACACTGAAGCTTTCTTT.

The chain links TRBV21-1 to TRBJ1-1. TRBV21-1 is marked as a pseudogene. CDR3 size: 15 residues. The CDR3 region is CASSKGGALNTEAFF. The CDR3 nucleotides are TGTGCCAGCAGCAAAGGAGGGGCATTGAACACTGAAGCTTTCTTT.

The rearrangement links TRBV27 to TRBJ2-2; TRBD2 matches at 7 bases. This CDR3 has 17 residues. V lost 3 bases and J lost 4; bases outside the gene matches: 11. Germline CDR1 MNHEY, CDR2 SMNVEV (reference sequence). CDR3 nucleotide sequence: TGTGCCAGCAGTTTCCGGGGGAGGGCCCGGGGCACCGGGGAGCTGTTTTTT. Translated, it gives CASSFRGRARGTGELFF.

The chain is built from TRBV30 and TRBJ2-6, with D perhaps given as TRBD1 or TRBD2 (5 bases each). The CDR3 sequence is 16 residues long. Germline CDR1 and CDR2: GTSNPN and SVGIG (reference sequence). The V end was cut by 5 bases, the J end by 0 bases, with 14 bases between. The CDR3 coding sequence is TGTGCCTGGGACCAGGGACCTATCTCTGGGGCCAACGTCCTGACTTTC. Encoded protein: CAWDQGPISGANVLTF.